Each of the 20 T cell receptor beta chains below was sequenced from the same sample in a study of cytomegalovirus exposure and HLA in healthy donors. PCR was performed using 60 Vbeta and 13 Jbeta primers. Only in-frame clones appear in the TCRdb table, and some are missing; sequencing was by immunoSEQ multiplex PCR. The sample lists about 140,000 clones, roughly 65% occurring once. Sample: PBMCs. The origin of the receptors is a woman aged 25 to 39 in good health and CMV-seronegative.

The chain links TRBV5-1 to TRBJ2-3, with 8 nucleotides matching TRBD2. V lost 0 bases and J lost 4; bases outside the gene matches: 7. This CDR3 spans 16 amino acids. CDR1 and CDR2 from the germline V gene are SGHRS and YFSETQ. CDR3 in amino acids: CASSLGGGGRPDTQYF. In DNA form, the CDR3 reads TGCGCCAGCAGCTTGGGCGGCGGGGGGCGTCCAGATACGCAGTATTTT.

The genes are TRBV11-2 and TRBJ2-5, with D maybe TRBD2 (7 bases). This CDR3 has 17 amino acids. Germline V gene lookup returns CDR1 SGHAT and CDR2 FQNNGV. Between the trimmed V and J ends, which lost 5 bases and 1 base, there was a span of 20 bases. CDR3 protein: CASSRSRVGGGQETQYF. CDR3 nucleotide sequence: TGTGCCAGCAGCCGTTCTCGGGTGGGAGGGGGCCAAGAGACCCAGTACTTC.

The chain uses TRBV6-5 and TRBJ1-4; no clear D. Germline values: CDR1 MNHEY, CDR2 SVGAGI. V lost 6 bases and J 0 bases, leaving 11 bases between the germline ends. The CDR3 has 15 amino acids. The CDR3 sequence: CASRREFSTNEKLFF. CDR3 nucleotide sequence: TGTGCCAGCAGGCGGGAGTTTTCAACTAATGAAAAACTGTTTTTT.

The chain carries TRBV5-1 and TRBJ2-7; D is unclear. CDR1 is SGHRS and CDR2 is YFSETQ in the germline V gene. This CDR3 is built from 12 residues. The DNA of the CDR3 is TGCGCCAGCAGCTTGGCGCGTCCGTATCATGTAGTC. This sequence encodes CASSLARPYHVV.

The rearrangement links TRBV7-8 to TRBJ2-1; 14 positions agree with TRBD2. The CDR3 length is 20 residues. Germline CDR1 is SGHVS and CDR2 is FQNEAQ. J gave up 2 bases and V 1 base, and 10 bases lay outside the gene matches. CDR3 sequence: CASSLGIPGTSGSTYNEQFF. As DNA, the CDR3 is TGTGCCAGCAGCTTAGGAATACCTGGGACTAGCGGGAGCACCTACAATGAGCAGTTCTTC.

This clone is a singleton in its sample. The chain has TRBV2 and TRBJ1-6; D gene ambiguous. CDR1 and CDR2 (germline): SNHLY, FYNNEI. This CDR3 is built from 14 residues. Trimming left V 3 bases short and J 7 bases short, with 10 bases between. Here the CDR3 reads CASSDLLLNSPLHF. The CDR3 bases are TGTGCCAGCAGTGATCTATTACTAAATTCACCCCTCCACTTT.

CDR3 region: CASSVTQTEFDRVNYGYTF. For the CDR3, the DNA is TGTGCCAGCAGCGTGACCCAGACCGAATTCGACAGGGTTAACTATGGCTACACCTTC. The gene calls are TRBV9 and TRBJ1-2; 7 nucleotides match TRBD1. This CDR3 contains 19 residues. The germline CDR1 and CDR2 sequences are SGDLS and YYNGEE. The V gene end was trimmed by 2 bases and the J gene end by 1 base; junction bases not matched to a gene: 17.

The chain couples TRBV7-2 to TRBJ1-1, with a weak D call TRBD1 (6 bases). The germline V and J ends were trimmed by 6 bases and 11 bases, with 16 bases remaining between them. The CDR3 is made up of 12 amino acids. Germline-derived CDR1 and CDR2 are SGHTA and FQGNSA. CDR3 loop: CASRGAGGQAFF. Written as DNA, the CDR3 is TGTGCCAGCAGGGGGGCGGGGGGCCAGGCTTTCTTT.

V and J are TRBV6-1 and TRBJ1-2; no reliable D call. Germline CDR1 and CDR2: MNHNS and SASEGT. V lost 8 bases and J 2 bases, leaving 6 bases between the germline ends. This CDR3 has 11 amino acids. CDR3 bases: TGTGCCAGCGAGGAAAACTATGGCTACACCTTC. Residues: CASEENYGYTF.

This rearrangement joins TRBV27 to TRBJ2-7, with D possibly TRBD2 on 6 matching bases. Trimming left V 2 bases short and J 4 bases short, with 15 bases between. The CDR3 consists of 15 residues. The germline V gene has CDR1 MNHEY and CDR2 SMNVEV (reference sequence). The CDR3 protein is CASSLKWGGNYEQYF. CDR3 coding DNA: TGTGCCAGCAGTTTAAAATGGGGCGGGAATTACGAGCAGTACTTC.

V and J are TRBV4-1 and TRBJ1-1; D is unresolved. Germline CDR1 MGHRA, CDR2 YSYEKL. The CDR3 has 15 residues. The V end was cut by 1 base, the J end by 4 bases, with 13 bases between. Written as DNA, the CDR3 is TGCGCCAGCAGCCAAGGATGGGGAGGGAGCACTGAAGCTTTCTTT. It is translated as CASSQGWGGSTEAFF.

In its sample, this clone was seen a few times. This chain uses TRBV5-4 with TRBJ2-5; D not resolved. Trimming cost V 4 bases and J 2 bases, with 6 bases left between them. The CDR3 is 12 amino acids. From germline, CDR1 is SGHNT and CDR2 YYREEE (reference sequence). CDR3 amino acids: CASSVPQETQYF. CDR3 DNA: TGTGCCAGCAGCGTTCCACAAGAGACCCAGTACTTC.

The chain recombines TRBV6-1 with TRBJ2-5, with a tentative D call TRBD2 (6 bases). Between the trimmed V and J ends, which lost 7 bases and 5 bases, there was a span of 14 bases. The CDR3 is 13 amino acids. CDR1 and CDR2 from the germline V gene are MNHNS and SASEGT. CDR3 protein: CASTPRRGETQYF. The CDR3, as DNA: TGTGCCAGCACGCCCCGGAGGGGCGAGACCCAGTACTTC.

The chain employs TRBV9 and TRBJ2-7, with a tentative D call TRBD2 (6 bases). V gave up 0 bases and J gave up 6 bases, with 13 bases separating them. The germline V gene has CDR1 SGDLS and CDR2 YYNGEE. The CDR3 extends over 14 amino acids. CDR3 in amino acids: CASSVDGGAGEQYF. In nucleotides, the CDR3 is TGTGCCAGCAGCGTAGACGGGGGAGCAGGCGAGCAGTACTTC.

The chain carries TRBV11-3 and TRBJ2-7, with a weak D call TRBD2 (5 bases). The germline V and J ends were trimmed by 5 bases and 12 bases, with 20 bases remaining between them. Germline-derived CDR1 and CDR2 are SGHNT and YENEEA. The CDR3 totals 13 residues. In DNA, the CDR3 is TGTGCCAGCAGCGTCTCTTTCTCCAGCGGCCTGTACTTC. Protein sequence: CASSVSFSSGLYF.

This clone came up once. The rearrangement links TRBV7-9 to TRBJ2-5; D is undetermined. V dropped 0 bases and J dropped 5 bases, with 10 bases sitting between them. Germline lookup yields CDR1 SEHNR and CDR2 FQNEAQ (reference sequence). The CDR3 sequence is 14 residues long. The CDR3 spells CASSLAPPGETQYF. The CDR3 nucleotides read TGTGCCAGCAGCTTAGCCCCCCCCGGGGAGACCCAGTACTTC. The whole variable domain, filled in from reference TRBV7-9 and TRBJ2-5, reads DTGVSQNPRHKITKRGQNVTFRCDPISEHNRLYWYRQTLGQGPEFLTYFQNEAQLEKSRLLSDRFSAERPKGSFSTLEIQRTEQGDSAMYLCASSLAPPGETQYFGPGTRLLVL.

The chain joins TRBV9 to TRBJ2-5; TRBD2 matches 9 bases. V gave up 0 bases and J gave up 4 bases; unmatched junction bases: 7. The CDR3 is 16 residues long. CDR1 and CDR2 from the germline V gene are SGDLS and YYNGEE. The CDR3 DNA is TGTGCCAGCAGCGTAGGGAGCGGCGGGGGGGGAGAGACCCAGTACTTC. Translation: CASSVGSGGGGETQYF.

This clone was seen just once. The rearrangement uses TRBV27 and TRBJ2-3; TRBD2 matches 12 bases. This CDR3 contains 16 residues. From germline, CDR1 is MNHEY and CDR2 SMNVEV (reference sequence). V lost 5 bases to trimming and J lost 4 bases; unmatched junction nucleotides: 7. CDR3 residues: CASSPPSGGGADTQYF. DNA for the CDR3: TGTGCCAGCAGTCCTCCTAGCGGGGGGGGTGCAGATACGCAGTATTTT.

The chain uses TRBV7-8 and TRBJ2-5, with TRBD1 as a possible D gene (6 bases). V shed 6 bases and J shed 4 bases, with 15 bases lying between them. CDR1 and CDR2 from the germline V gene are SGHVS and FQNEAQ. This CDR3 spans 14 amino acids. CDR3 sequence reads: CASREQGSGETQYF. Here the CDR3 DNA reads TGTGCCAGCAGGGAACAGGGATCTGGAGAGACCCAGTACTTC.

The J gene is TRBJ2-1, the V gene TRBV2, with a tentative D call TRBD2 (6 bases). Deletions cut 7 bases from V and 0 bases from J, with 22 bases between. The CDR3 length is 18 residues. Germline CDR1 SNHLY, CDR2 FYNNEI. CDR3 sequence: CASIVDPLAGPSYNEQFF. DNA of the CDR3: TGTGCCAGCATTGTAGACCCCCTGGCGGGGCCCTCCTACAATGAGCAGTTCTTC.